The 27 T cell receptor beta chains presented below share a single source sample, sequenced in a study of T cells in Graves' hyperthyroidism and ophthalmopathy. Amplified TCR beta CDR3 regions derived from RNA transcripts. The HTBI primer set was used in a first-round RT-PCR of the TCR CDR3. MiXCR, applied by TCRdb to the multiplex PCR reads, yields one record per CDR3 protein. The table includes fewer than 350,000 distinct CDR3 sequences, about 16% detected once. Input material: blood. The receptor set was obtained from a woman aged 45-60 years with Graves' hyperthyroidism that later progressed to Graves' ophthalmopathy.

This clonotype has more than one count but fewer than ten. V and J are TRBV7-9 and TRBJ1-5, with unresolved D. CDR1 and CDR2 (germline): SEHNR, FQNEAQ (reference sequence). The CDR3 is 15 amino acids. Between the trimmed V and J ends, which lost 1 base and 11 bases, there was a span of 18 bases. CDR3 sequence: CASSLDQGRGSAQHF. The CDR3 coding sequence is TGTGCCAGCAGCTTAGACCAAGGTCGTGGATCGGCCCAGCATTTT.

The CDR3 DNA is TGTGCCAGCAGCTTAGGGTCTTGGGAGCAGTTCTTC. Encoded protein: CASSLGSWEQFF. The chain uses TRBV7-9 and TRBJ2-1; D uncertain. The germline V gene has CDR1 SEHNR and CDR2 FQNEAQ (reference sequence). The V gene lost 1 base and the J gene lost 10 bases, with 8 bases spanning the gap. CDR3 size: 12 residues.

The gene calls are TRBV18 and TRBJ2-3; 8 nucleotides agree with TRBD1. Trimming at V came to 3 bases and at J to 0 bases, leaving 5 bases not matched to a gene. Germline CDR1 reads KGHSH; CDR2 reads LQKENI. This CDR3 is 16 amino acids long. CDR3 loop: CASSPSGQGSTDTQYF. CDR3 coding DNA: TGTGCCAGCTCACCGAGTGGACAGGGAAGCACAGATACGCAGTATTTT.

Remarks on this clonotype: A read error may explain this, as a much larger clone is one base away. This chain links TRBV7-9 with TRBJ1-1; D ambiguous. The CDR3 is 13 amino acids. The V end lost 3 bases, the J end lost 10 bases, and 15 bases lay between the germline ends. Per germline, CDR1 SEHNR and CDR2 FQNEAQ (reference sequence). The CDR3 nucleotides are TGTGCCAGCAGCTTTCCTGGACGGTCGTTAGCTTTCTTT. Residues: CASSFPGRSLAFF. The whole variable domain, filled in from reference TRBV7-9 and TRBJ1-1, reads DTGVSQNPRHKITKRGQNVTFRCDPISEHNRLYWYRQTLGQGPEFLTYFQNEAQLEKSRLLSDRFSAERPKGSFSTLEIQRTEQGDSAMYLCASSFPGRSLAFFGQGTRLTVV.

The chain is built from TRBV19 and TRBJ1-1, with D perhaps matching TRBD1 (5 bases). This CDR3 spans 14 amino acids. Trimming removed 3 bases at V and 2 bases at J, with 10 bases between. Germline-derived CDR1 and CDR2 are LNHDA and SQIVND (reference sequence). The CDR3 reads CASSMVGGNTEAFF. The CDR3 nucleotides read TGTGCCAGTAGTATGGTTGGGGGAAACACTGAAGCTTTCTTT.

CDR3 residues: CASSGLETSGRATQYF. The CDR3 bases are TGTGCCAGCAGTGGCTTGGAGACTAGCGGGAGGGCGACCCAGTACTTC. The rearrangement joins TRBV6-1 to TRBJ2-5, with 14 bases lining up with TRBD2. V lost 4 bases and J lost 7; bases outside the gene matches: 8. Germline V lookup: CDR1 MNHNS, CDR2 SASEGT. This CDR3 spans 16 amino acids.

Ten or more counts support this clonotype. The chain couples TRBV7-2 to TRBJ2-2; 7 bases are shared with TRBD2. From germline, CDR1 is SGHTA and CDR2 FQGNSA. This CDR3 is built from 16 residues. Trimming cost V 1 base and J 5 bases; bases outside gene matches: 7. The CDR3: CASSLGGSSGTGELFF. CDR3 coding DNA: TGTGCCAGCAGCTTAGGGGGGAGTAGCGGGACCGGGGAGCTGTTTTTT.

This clonotype was seen many times. The chain links TRBV2 to TRBJ1-1; D call uncertain. The CDR3 sequence is 13 residues long. V lost 4 bases, J lost 4 bases, and 10 bases lay in between. Germline CDR1 is SNHLY and CDR2 is FYNNEI. The CDR3 loop is CASSVGDITEAFF. Here the CDR3 DNA reads TGTGCCAGCAGTGTTGGGGATATCACTGAAGCTTTCTTT.

This clonotype was seen ten or more times. The V call is TRBV20-1, the J call TRBJ2-1; 10 bases agree with TRBD2. The CDR3 loop spans 14 amino acids. CDR1 and CDR2 (germline): DFQATT, SNEGSKA (reference sequence). The ends lost 5 bases at V and 9 bases at J; junction bases unmatched: 10. The CDR3 loop is CSADNSGRRREQFF. CDR3 DNA sequence: TGCAGTGCTGATAATAGCGGGAGGAGACGTGAGCAGTTCTTC.

This clonotype was counted ten times or more. V is TRBV27 and J is TRBJ2-3; TRBD1 agrees at 7 bases. V was clipped by 0 bases and J by 2 bases; unmatched bases: 11. Per germline, CDR1 MNHEY and CDR2 SMNVEV (reference sequence). The CDR3 sequence is 18 residues long. CDR3 DNA: TGTGCCAGCAGTTTATCGGCAGGGGGTAGCCTCTTCACAGATACGCAGTATTTT. Translation: CASSLSAGGSLFTDTQYF.

This clonotype was counted between two and nine times. V gene TRBV2 combines with J gene TRBJ2-3, with 11 bases fitting TRBD1. The CDR3 runs 15 residues. Germline loops: CDR1 SNHLY, CDR2 FYNNEI. The trim removed 4 bases at V and 2 bases at J, leaving 2 bases unmatched. Here the CDR3 reads CASSGDRGNTDTQYF. Here the CDR3 DNA reads TGTGCCAGCAGTGGGGACAGGGGGAACACAGATACGCAGTATTTT.

This rearrangement joins TRBV5-1 to TRBJ2-1; the D is unclear. The length of the CDR3 is 13 residues. Germline-derived CDR1 and CDR2 are SGHRS and YFSETQ. V was trimmed by 1 base and J by 5 bases, leaving 7 bases between them. This CDR3 reads CASSLSVDNEQFF. CDR3 DNA: TGCGCCAGCAGCTTGTCGGTCGACAATGAGCAGTTCTTC.

The CDR3, as DNA: TGTGCCAGCAGTTACTCTCCGGGACAGGGGGTCACAGATACGCAGTATTTT. Amino acids: CASSYSPGQGVTDTQYF. The chain employs TRBV6-5 and TRBJ2-3; 11 bases are a match to TRBD1. CDR1 MNHEY and CDR2 SVGAGI come from the germline V gene. The CDR3 runs to 17 residues. The V gene end was trimmed by 0 bases and the J gene end by 2 bases; junction bases not matched to a gene: 4.

There are a few counts of this clonotype. The CDR3 is CASSIGGLAGTYNEQFF. CDR3 bases: TGTGCCAGTAGTATAGGAGGGTTAGCGGGAACTTACAATGAGCAGTTCTTC. The J gene is TRBJ2-1, the V gene TRBV19, with 8 bases matching TRBD2. V shed 1 base, J shed 4 bases, and the junction held 9 bases outside the gene matches. This CDR3 comprises 17 residues. CDR1 and CDR2 from the germline V gene are LNHDA and SQIVND (reference sequence).

This clonotype came up many times. The chain links TRBV28 to TRBJ2-1; 8 bases fit TRBD1. Germline V gives CDR1 MDHEN, CDR2 SYDVKM. The CDR3 has 12 amino acids. V lost 7 bases to trimming and J lost 9 bases; unmatched junction nucleotides: 5. Here the CDR3 DNA reads TGTGCCAGCAACTACAGGGGGGTTGAGCAGTTCTTC. Residues: CASNYRGVEQFF.

This clonotype was counted many times. The chain joins TRBV20-1 to TRBJ2-7, with D perhaps matching TRBD1 or TRBD2 (5 bases each). This CDR3 has 14 residues. Looked up from germline, CDR1 is DFQATT and CDR2 is SNEGSKA (reference sequence). Trimming shortened V by 2 bases and J by 6 bases, and 17 bases separated the two germline ends. CDR3 DNA sequence: TGCAGTGCTAGAAGTGGGACGGTTGCGTTCGAGCAGTACTTC. The encoded protein is CSARSGTVAFEQYF.

In this sample, this clonotype turned up many times. CDR3 coding DNA: TGCGCCAGCAGCGGGGGACAGGCGAATCAGCCCCAGCATTTT. Amino acids: CASSGGQANQPQHF. V usage is TRBV5-1 and J usage is TRBJ1-5; 8 bases are a match to TRBD1. V shed 4 bases and J 4 bases; nucleotides not matched to a gene: 4. Germline V CDR1 and CDR2: SGHRS, YFSETQ. This CDR3 comprises 14 residues.

This clonotype was observed at least ten times. The chain recombines TRBV28 with TRBJ1-2, with D maybe TRBD1 (6 bases). The CDR3 length is 13 residues. CDR1 is MDHEN, CDR2 SYDVKM, per germline. V shed 4 bases and J shed 4 bases, with 10 bases lying between them. In DNA form, the CDR3 reads TGTGCCAGCAGTTCCGGACAGAGCTATGGCTACACCTTC. Translation: CASSSGQSYGYTF.

This clonotype came up a few times. A much larger clone sits a single nucleotide away, making a read error possible. This chain connects TRBV2 to TRBJ2-7; D unresolved. The CDR3 has 14 amino acids. Germline CDR1 SNHLY, CDR2 FYNNEI. In DNA, the CDR3 is TGTGCCGGCAGTGAAGCGCCCGACACCGACGAGCAGTACTTC. The encoded protein is CAGSEAPDTDEQYF.

This clonotype was counted many times. This rearrangement joins TRBV11-2 to TRBJ1-2; TRBD1 is a possible D gene (5 bases). V lost 4 bases to trimming and J lost 1 base, with 16 bases between them. The CDR3 loop spans 16 amino acids. Germline V lookup: CDR1 SGHAT, CDR2 FQNNGV. DNA of the CDR3: TGTGCCAGCAGCTCCTTCGGACAAGAGGTTAACTATGGCTACACCTTC. It translates to CASSSFGQEVNYGYTF. The full variable domain, with the rest looked up from reference TRBV11-2 and TRBJ1-2, is EAGVAQSPRYKIIEKRQSVAFWCNPISGHATLYWYQQILGQGPKLLIQFQNNGVVDDSQLPKDRFSAERLKGVDSTLKIQPAKLEDSAVYLCASSSFGQEVNYGYTFGSGTRLTVV.

This clonotype came up a few times. The chain uses TRBV27 and TRBJ1-5; the D is unclear. The CDR3 is 12 amino acids. Germline V CDR1 and CDR2: MNHEY, SMNVEV (reference sequence). Trimming shortened V by 6 bases and J by 6 bases, and 9 bases separated the two germline ends. This chain's CDR3 is CASRSGGQPQHF. The CDR3 region has the DNA TGTGCCAGCAGATCGGGTGGTCAGCCCCAGCATTTT.

The rearrangement uses TRBV20-1 and TRBJ1-1, with D perhaps matching TRBD1 (5 bases). Germline V gene sequence: CDR1 DFQATT, CDR2 SNEGSKA (reference sequence). This CDR3 is 11 amino acids long. Trimming took 4 bases from V and 6 from J, leaving 9 bases between them. In DNA, the CDR3 is TGCAGTGCTAAGGGAGGGGCTGAAGCTTTCTTT. Amino acid sequence: CSAKGGAEAFF.

Many counts were recorded for this clonotype. The chain combines TRBV9 with TRBJ1-2, with D perhaps TRBD1 (5 bases). The CDR3 runs to 15 residues. Between the trimmed V and J ends, which lost 4 bases and 4 bases, there was a span of 17 bases. Germline V gives CDR1 SGDLS, CDR2 YYNGEE. The CDR3 sequence: CASSPSSGGGYGYTF. In DNA form, the CDR3 reads TGTGCCAGCAGCCCCAGTTCGGGCGGGGGCTATGGCTACACCTTC.

The rearrangement uses TRBV27 and TRBJ1-2, with a tentative D call TRBD1 (5 bases). The CDR3 is made up of 14 amino acids. CDR1 is MNHEY and CDR2 is SMNVEV in the germline V gene (reference sequence). V gave up 2 bases and J gave up 7 bases, with 14 bases separating them. The CDR3 loop reads CASSLGQGTFGYTF. CDR3 bases: TGTGCCAGCAGTTTAGGTCAGGGTACGTTTGGCTACACCTTC.

In this sample, this clonotype turned up many times. The chain recombines TRBV12-3 or TRBV12-4 with TRBJ2-3; D is ambiguous. The V end was cut by 2 bases, the J end by 0 bases, with 18 bases between. This CDR3 is 18 amino acids long. CDR3 amino acids: CASSLIYTATASTDTQYF. CDR3 in DNA: TGTGCCAGCAGTTTAATTTATACAGCGACTGCTAGCACAGATACGCAGTATTTT.

The V gene is TRBV10-2, the J gene TRBJ1-2, with 8 bases identical to TRBD1. This CDR3 spans 13 amino acids. From germline, CDR1 is WSHSY and CDR2 SAAADI. V dropped 7 bases and J dropped 7; count of bases not matched to a gene: 8. CDR3 in DNA: TGCGCCAGCACTTTGGACAGGGCGGGTGGCTACACCTTC. It is translated as CASTLDRAGGYTF.

This clonotype was found many times. V and J are TRBV6-5 and TRBJ1-2; unclear D gene. CDR3 length equals 17 residues. V lost 0 bases to trimming and J lost 2 bases, with 16 bases between them. Germline loops: CDR1 MNHEY, CDR2 SVGAGI. Written as DNA, the CDR3 is TGTGCCAGCAGTTACTCTCTGGGTATCGGGGAAAACTATGGCTACACCTTC. Translating gives CASSYSLGIGENYGYTF.